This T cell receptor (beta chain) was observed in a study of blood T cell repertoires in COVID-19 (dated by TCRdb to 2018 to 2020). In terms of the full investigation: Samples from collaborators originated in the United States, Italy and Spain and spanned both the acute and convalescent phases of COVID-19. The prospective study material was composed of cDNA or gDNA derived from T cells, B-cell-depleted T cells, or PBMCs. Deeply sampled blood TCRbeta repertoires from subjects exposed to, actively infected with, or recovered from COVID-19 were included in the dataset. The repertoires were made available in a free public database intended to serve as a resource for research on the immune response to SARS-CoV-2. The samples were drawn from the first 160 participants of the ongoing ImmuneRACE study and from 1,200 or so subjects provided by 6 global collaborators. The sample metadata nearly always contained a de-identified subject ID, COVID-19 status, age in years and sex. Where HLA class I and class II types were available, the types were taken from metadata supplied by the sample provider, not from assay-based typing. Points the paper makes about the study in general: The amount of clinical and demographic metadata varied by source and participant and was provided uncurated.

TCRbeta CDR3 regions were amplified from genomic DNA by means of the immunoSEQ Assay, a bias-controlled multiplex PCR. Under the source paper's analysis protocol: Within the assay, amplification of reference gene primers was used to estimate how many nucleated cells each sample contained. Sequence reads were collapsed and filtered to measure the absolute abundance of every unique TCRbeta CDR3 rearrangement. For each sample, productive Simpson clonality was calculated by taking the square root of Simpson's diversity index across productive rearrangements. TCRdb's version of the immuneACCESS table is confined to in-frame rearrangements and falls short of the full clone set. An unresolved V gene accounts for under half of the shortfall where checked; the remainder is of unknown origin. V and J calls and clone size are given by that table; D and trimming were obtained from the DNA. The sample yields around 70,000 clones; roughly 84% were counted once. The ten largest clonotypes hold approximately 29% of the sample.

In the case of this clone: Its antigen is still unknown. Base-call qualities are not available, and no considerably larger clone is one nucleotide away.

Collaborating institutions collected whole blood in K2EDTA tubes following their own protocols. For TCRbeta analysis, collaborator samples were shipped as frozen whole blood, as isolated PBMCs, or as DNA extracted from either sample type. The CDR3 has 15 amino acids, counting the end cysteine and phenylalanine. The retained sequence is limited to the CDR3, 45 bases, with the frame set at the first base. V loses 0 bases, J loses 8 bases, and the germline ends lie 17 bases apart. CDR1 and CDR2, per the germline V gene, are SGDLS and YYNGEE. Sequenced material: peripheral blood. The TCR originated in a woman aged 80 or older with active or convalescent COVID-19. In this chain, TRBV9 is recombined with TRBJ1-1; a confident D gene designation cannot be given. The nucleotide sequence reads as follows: TGTGCCAGCAGCGTAGATGGCAGCCCGGGGTTAGAAGCTTTCTTT. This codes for CASSVDGSPGLEAFF.